This T cell receptor beta chain was observed in a study of T cell changes during pregnancy in multiple sclerosis. The table came from immunoSEQ multiplex PCR; TCRdb's copy has only in-frame clones and leaves some out. This table holds more than 15,000 clones, 83% found once. Germline assignment: CDR1 MDHEN and CDR2 SYDVKM. The CDR3 extends over 13 amino acids. V lost 6 bases and J 3 bases, leaving 9 bases between the germline ends. This clone counts as large. This sample comprised CD8+ T cells from peripheral blood mononuclear cells, obtained after pregnancy. The V call is TRBV28, the J call TRBJ1-5; no definite D call. The TCR sequence derives from a female donor in good health, enrolled as a control in a pregnancy study. This chain's CDR3 is CASSRGYNQPQHF. In DNA form, the CDR3 reads TGTGCCAGCAGCCGCGGTTACAATCAGCCCCAGCATTTT.